Below, 7 T cell receptor beta chains from the same sample are listed, as sequenced in a study of blood T cell repertoires in COVID-19. Sequencing was performed with immunoSEQ multiplex PCR; in TCRdb, only in-frame clones are kept and a portion is missing. The sample includes a few hundred thousand clones, about nine tenths seen only once; the top ten take approximately 0.85%. The specimen was peripheral blood. These TCRs come from a woman in her thirties or forties who had recovered from COVID-19.

The V gene is TRBV25-1, the J gene TRBJ2-5, with a possible D match to TRBD2 (6 bases). The CDR3 is 18 amino acids. Trimming cost V 1 base and J 4 bases, with 22 bases left between them. The germline V gene encodes CDR1 MGHDK and CDR2 SYGVNS. The CDR3 DNA follows: TGTGCCAGCAGTGAATTTAAAGGTGGTAGCGGAGGCCCAGAGACCCAGTACTTC. Translated: CASSEFKGGSGGPETQYF.

The gene calls are TRBV28 and TRBJ2-3, with 12 bases fitting TRBD2. The junction had 6 bases not matched to a gene; V was cut back by 6 bases and J by 2 bases. CDR3 length: 16 amino acids. The germline gives CDR1 MDHEN, CDR2 SYDVKM. The CDR3 reads CASSSGLAGLTDTQYF. The CDR3 coding sequence is TGTGCCAGCAGCTCAGGACTAGCGGGGCTCACAGATACGCAGTATTTT.

The V call is TRBV20-1, the J call TRBJ2-5; D may be TRBD2 (5 bases). This CDR3 comprises 11 residues. The V gene lost 6 bases and the J gene lost 5 bases, with 10 bases spanning the gap. The germline CDR1 and CDR2 sequences are DFQATT and SNEGSKA (reference sequence). The CDR3 coding sequence is TGCAGTGCGGCCCCGGGGGAGACCCAGTACTTC. This sequence encodes CSAAPGETQYF.

This chain joins TRBV5-4 and TRBJ1-1, with 8 nucleotides matching TRBD1. With V trimmed by 4 bases and J by 5 bases, 10 bases remained unmatched. Germline CDR1 and CDR2: SGHNT and YYREEE (reference sequence). The CDR3 extends over 15 amino acids. DNA for the CDR3: TGTGCCAGCAGCGAGGACAGGGTGGGGGAAACTGAAGCTTTCTTT. Translation: CASSEDRVGETEAFF.

As for this clone: The same CDR3 can be traced to other DNA sequences in this sample. The V and J genes are TRBV6-5 and TRBJ2-7; 12 bases agree with TRBD2. Germline CDR1 is MNHEY and CDR2 is SVGAGI. The CDR3 is 14 amino acids. J lost 2 bases, V lost 5 bases, and 1 base had no gene match. The CDR3 here is CASSRLAGAYEQYF. CDR3 sequence (DNA): TGTGCCAGCAGTCGACTAGCGGGGGCCTACGAGCAGTACTTC.

V gene TRBV19 combines with J gene TRBJ2-2; TRBD1 aligns across 9 bases. Germline trimming cut 4 bases from V and 7 bases from J; bases unmatched to any gene: 4. The CDR3 totals 14 residues. The germline CDR1 and CDR2 sequences are LNHDA and SQIVND (reference sequence). The CDR3, as DNA: TGTGCCAGTAGTACTTGGACAGGGGACGGGGAGCTGTTTTTT. It yields the protein CASSTWTGDGELFF.

This clone was detected a few times. The chain recombines TRBV7-3 with TRBJ1-1, with 8 bases identical to TRBD1. Germline V gene data show CDR1 as SGHTA and CDR2 as FQGTGA. V was pared by 6 bases and J by 5 bases, with 11 bases of the junction left unmatched. This CDR3 region has 15 residues. Here the CDR3 DNA reads TGTGCCAGCAGGCTTCGGACCCAGGGGGCTACTGAAGCTTTCTTT. The encoded protein is CASRLRTQGATEAFF.